This paragraph reports one T cell receptor (beta chain). Its target is unknown. Sequencing used immunoSEQ multiplex PCR; TCRdb keeps in-frame clones, though not all of them. The repertoire includes about 2.3 million clones, roughly 92% of them detected once, and 0.3% to 0.4% sits in the top ten. The CDR3 has 17 amino acids. The germline V gene encodes CDR1 SGHDN and CDR2 FVKESK. V lost 1 base, J lost 3 bases, and 18 bases lay in between. The record originates from a study of shared clonotypes between healthy human individuals. Study results and limitations: Between a few donors, naive CD4 clonotypes were shared at a level of about 5%. Richness estimates generally favored naive over memory subsets. The authors sampled blood alone, and tissue repertoires likely differ.

The rearrangement links TRBV14 to TRBJ1-1; no definite D call. The receptor comes from a man younger than 35 in good health. Some clones in this sample may be carry-over from other donors' samples. Sequencing was carried out using naive CD4+ T cells from PBMCs. Subset reported: CD45RA+ positively selected. The CDR3 DNA reads TGTGCCAGCAGCCAAGTCAAGGGTGGAGGCTATGACACTGAAGCTTTCTTT. This gives the protein CASSQVKGGGYDTEAFF.